These 24 T cell receptor beta chains came from one sample sequenced in a study of cytotoxic CD8 clonotypes in ibrutinib-treated CLL. Data came from immunoSEQ multiplex PCR; TCRdb stores just in-frame clones and leaves some out. This sample yields some 310,000 clones, of which 70% to 80% are seen a single time; approximately 7% belongs to the top ten. The sequenced sample was PBMCs, obtained before ibrutinib treatment. The receptor set was obtained from a human donor with chronic lymphocytic leukemia.

The genes are TRBV5-5 and TRBJ1-2, with D possibly matching TRBD1 (6 bases). Germline V lookup: CDR1 SGHKS, CDR2 YYEKEE (reference sequence). The CDR3 is made up of 15 amino acids. The germline V and J ends were trimmed by 0 bases and 2 bases, with 11 bases remaining between them. The CDR3 sequence: CASSLVPGANYGYTF. Here the CDR3 DNA reads TGTGCCAGCAGCTTGGTTCCAGGGGCCAACTATGGCTACACCTTC.

The chain couples TRBV7-9 to TRBJ2-7; D perhaps matches TRBD1 (6 bases). The V gene lost 3 bases and the J gene lost 3 bases, with 12 bases spanning the gap. This CDR3 contains 14 residues. Germline CDR1 reads SEHNR; CDR2 reads FQNEAQ (reference sequence). For the CDR3, the DNA is TGTGCCAGCAGCTTTTCGGACAGTCTCTACGAGCAGTACTTC. Amino acids: CASSFSDSLYEQYF.

This clone came up a few times. The chain carries TRBV5-1 and TRBJ2-3; D ambiguous. Germline CDR1 reads SGHRS; CDR2 reads YFSETQ. This CDR3 is built from 16 residues. Trimming removed 0 bases from V and 2 bases from J, with 13 bases in between. The CDR3 reads CASSLVSQIDTDTQYF. The CDR3 DNA follows: TGCGCCAGCAGCTTGGTTTCACAGATAGACACAGATACGCAGTATTTT.

The rearrangement uses TRBV10-1 and TRBJ2-2; no clear D gene. Between the trimmed V and J ends, which lost 5 bases and 8 bases, there was a span of 12 bases. CDR1 is WNHNN, CDR2 SYGVQD, per germline (reference sequence). This CDR3 is built from 13 residues. CDR3 residues: CASSKSLVGELFF. The DNA for the CDR3 is TGCGCCAGCAGTAAGAGTCTCGTTGGGGAGCTGTTTTTT.

V and J are TRBV6-1 and TRBJ2-3; 8 nucleotides align to TRBD1. This CDR3 has 13 amino acids. Germline V gives CDR1 MNHNS, CDR2 SASEGT. Trimming took 8 bases from V and 4 from J; bases not matched to a gene: 5. CDR3: CASLRQGPDTQYF. CDR3 nucleotides: TGTGCCAGCCTACGACAGGGGCCAGATACGCAGTATTTT.

The rearrangement joins TRBV6-5 to TRBJ2-1; D possibly matches TRBD1 or TRBD2 (5 bases each). Germline values: CDR1 MNHEY, CDR2 SVGAGI. The CDR3 consists of 13 residues. Trimming took off 6 bases at V and 4 bases at J, with 10 bases between the two ends. CDR3 sequence (DNA): TGTGCCAGCAGAGGGACGTATTACAATGAGCAGTTCTTC. The encoded protein is CASRGTYYNEQFF.

The chain joins TRBV7-9 to TRBJ2-2; 10 positions match TRBD2. V lost 5 bases and J lost 8; bases outside the gene matches: 2. The germline gives CDR1 SEHNR, CDR2 FQNEAQ (reference sequence). This CDR3 has 13 residues. The CDR3 bases are TGTGCCAGCAGCGCGGGACTAGCGGGGGAGCTGTTTTTT. Translated: CASSAGLAGELFF. The full variable domain, completed using reference TRBV7-9 and TRBJ2-2, is DTGVSQNPRHKITKRGQNVTFRCDPISEHNRLYWYRQTLGQGPEFLTYFQNEAQLEKSRLLSDRFSAERPKGSFSTLEIQRTEQGDSAMYLCASSAGLAGELFFGEGSRLTVL.

The V gene is TRBV4-3, the J gene TRBJ2-5; TRBD2 matches at 9 bases. This CDR3 is 16 amino acids long. Trimming took 1 base from V and 1 from J; bases not matched to a gene: 4. Germline V gives CDR1 LGHNA, CDR2 YSLEER. The CDR3 reads CASSQGLAGLQETQYF. The CDR3 coding sequence is TGCGCCAGCAGCCAAGGGCTAGCGGGACTCCAAGAGACCCAGTACTTC.

This sequence joins TRBV15 and TRBJ2-2; TRBD1 matches at 7 bases. This CDR3 is built from 16 residues. Germline trimming cut 2 bases from V and 2 bases from J; bases unmatched to any gene: 5. CDR1 LNHNV and CDR2 YYDKDF come from the germline V gene (reference sequence). The CDR3 coding sequence is TGTGCCACCAGCAGAAACCGGGACAGTAACACCGGGGAGCTGTTTTTT. Encoded protein: CATSRNRDSNTGELFF.

The gene calls are TRBV7-2 and TRBJ2-3; D is ambiguous. This CDR3 comprises 13 residues. CDR1 is SGHTA, CDR2 FQGNSA, per germline. With 0 bases removed from V and 8 bases from J, the gap between germline ends came to 9 bases. The CDR3 nucleotides are TGTGCCAGCAGCTTAGCGGAAGGTGGTACGCAGTATTTT. This translates into CASSLAEGGTQYF.

This clone has just one count. The V and J genes are TRBV7-6 and TRBJ2-2; D gene ambiguous. V was shortened by 3 bases and J by 5 bases, with 10 bases between the two germline ends. CDR1 SGHVS and CDR2 FNYEAQ come from the germline V gene. This CDR3 comprises 14 residues. CDR3 nucleotide sequence: TGTGCCAGCAGCTTTTCCTTAGATACCGGGGAGCTGTTTTTT. Translation: CASSFSLDTGELFF.

The chain is built from TRBV28 and TRBJ2-2; D may be TRBD2 (5 bases). The CDR3 contains 17 residues. CDR1 is MDHEN, CDR2 SYDVKM, per germline. Trimming shortened V by 5 bases and J by 4 bases, and 20 bases separated the two germline ends. The chain's CDR3 is CASSDESGMRATGELFF. The CDR3 DNA reads TGTGCCAGCAGTGACGAATCGGGAATGAGGGCCACCGGGGAGCTGTTTTTT.

This clone has a single count. The chain joins TRBV7-3 to TRBJ2-1, with 11 positions matching TRBD2. This CDR3 region has 14 residues. The V gene's germline CDR1 is SGHTA and CDR2 FQGTGA. The V gene end was trimmed by 5 bases and the J gene end by 13 bases; junction bases not matched to a gene: 10. This CDR3 is CASSPYSGRENQFF. The CDR3 bases are TGTGCCAGCAGCCCCTATAGCGGGAGGGAGAATCAGTTCTTC.

This chain connects TRBV30 to TRBJ2-1; 10 bases match TRBD1. The trim removed 5 bases at V and 6 bases at J, leaving 10 bases unmatched. The CDR3 length is 15 residues. Germline V gene sequence: CDR1 GTSNPN, CDR2 SVGIG (reference sequence). In DNA form, the CDR3 reads TGTGCCTGGCAAACGGACAGGGGGGTAGGCAATGAGCAGTTCTTC. The encoded protein is CAWQTDRGVGNEQFF.

This chain joins TRBV11-3 and TRBJ2-1, with 8 bases matching TRBD2. CDR3 length equals 17 residues. Germline values: CDR1 SGHNT, CDR2 YENEEA. With 5 bases clipped from V and 1 base from J, the junction kept 10 bases outside the gene matches. The DNA of the CDR3 is TGTGCCAGCAGCCTTCGAGCGGGAGCCCTTTCCTACAATGAGCAGTTCTTC. The encoded protein is CASSLRAGALSYNEQFF. Variable domain in full (rest from reference TRBV11-3 and TRBJ2-1): EAGVVQSPRYKIIEKKQPVAFWCNPISGHNTLYWYLQNLGQGPELLIRYENEEAVDDSQLPKDRFSAERLKGVDSTLKIQPAELGDSAVYLCASSLRAGALSYNEQFFGPGTRLTVL.

The rearrangement joins TRBV6-5 to TRBJ1-5, with D uncertain. Per germline, CDR1 MNHEY and CDR2 SVGAGI. With 6 bases removed from V and 5 bases from J, the gap between germline ends came to 14 bases. The CDR3 has 14 residues. CDR3 sequence (DNA): TGTGCCAGCAGGAGGAACGGTAAACATCAGCCCCAGCATTTT. This sequence encodes CASRRNGKHQPQHF.

The rearrangement uses TRBV25-1 and TRBJ2-7, with D hard to call. Between the trimmed V and J ends, which lost 3 bases and 4 bases, there was a span of 16 bases. Germline V gives CDR1 MGHDK, CDR2 SYGVNS. The CDR3 length is 15 residues. This chain's CDR3 is CASSDVSGSGYEQYF. The CDR3 coding sequence is TGTGCCAGCAGTGATGTATCCGGGTCCGGGTACGAGCAGTACTTC.

The chain couples TRBV7-2 to TRBJ2-1; 7 bases are shared with TRBD2. Germline assignment: CDR1 SGHTA and CDR2 FQGNSA. The V and J ends lost 7 bases and 5 bases, in that order; junction bases with no gene match: 8. This CDR3 spans 14 amino acids. The CDR3 loop is CASNAGTTNNEQFF. Written as DNA, the CDR3 is TGTGCCAGCAACGCCGGGACTACAAACAATGAGCAGTTCTTC.

The V call is TRBV19, the J call TRBJ2-3; 8 bases are shared with TRBD2. In germline, CDR1 is LNHDA, CDR2 SQIVND (reference sequence). The CDR3 runs 16 residues. V shed 3 bases and J 3 bases; nucleotides not matched to a gene: 8. CDR3 loop: CASSIGTGRVTDTQYF. The CDR3 nucleotides read TGTGCCAGTAGTATCGGTACCGGGAGGGTGACAGATACGCAGTATTTT.

The sample holds one count of this clone. The V and J genes are TRBV7-9 and TRBJ2-1; tentative D call: TRBD2 (6 bases). Germline V lookup: CDR1 SEHNR, CDR2 FQNEAQ (reference sequence). The CDR3 is 18 residues long. Trimming removed 3 bases from V and 3 bases from J, with 21 bases in between. Here the CDR3 reads CASSFPQPGGVFYNEQFF. CDR3 coding DNA: TGTGCCAGCAGCTTCCCTCAACCCGGCGGGGTCTTCTACAATGAGCAGTTCTTC.

This clone was observed a few times. V gene TRBV28 combines with J gene TRBJ2-2; no clear D gene. This CDR3 contains 12 residues. Germline-derived CDR1 and CDR2 are MDHEN and SYDVKM. Trimming shortened V by 3 bases and J by 3 bases, and 2 bases separated the two germline ends. As DNA, the CDR3 is TGTGCCAGCAGTTTTTACACCGGGGAGCTGTTTTTT. Translated, it gives CASSFYTGELFF.

This chain joins TRBV6-1 and TRBJ2-7, with 7 bases fitting TRBD1. The CDR3 totals 15 residues. CDR1 and CDR2 from the germline V gene are MNHNS and SASEGT. Germline trimming cut 1 base from V and 3 bases from J; bases unmatched to any gene: 6. The CDR3 sequence is CASSEEGQPGYEQYF. DNA of the CDR3: TGTGCCAGCAGTGAAGAGGGACAGCCGGGCTACGAGCAGTACTTC.

The chain employs TRBV2 and TRBJ1-4; D gene uncertain. From germline, CDR1 is SNHLY and CDR2 FYNNEI. V gave up 8 bases and J gave up 5 bases, with 12 bases separating them. The CDR3 is 13 residues long. CDR3 sequence reads: CASLRQENEKLFF. In nucleotides, the CDR3 is TGTGCCAGCCTTAGACAAGAAAATGAAAAACTGTTTTTT.

The chain joins TRBV1 to TRBJ2-1; TRBD2 was called by the table and not checked on the DNA. TRBV1 is recorded as a pseudogene. The CDR3 is 15 residues long. The CDR3 loop reads CTSSQDRLGLAEQFF. Here the CDR3 DNA reads TGCACCAGCAGCCAAGATCGGCTGGGACTAGCGGAGCAGTTCTTC.